This entry describes one TCR beta chain. Its matching antigen is unknown. Primers: 60 Vbeta forward and 13 Jbeta reverse. The authors' processing: Roughly 11 million of the 60 million to 90 million unique TCR beta chains counted in a later analysis were shared. Data came from immunoSEQ multiplex PCR; TCRdb stores just in-frame clones and leaves some out. V, J and clone size derive from that table, while D and trimming were established from the DNA sequence. The sample lists around 300,000 clones, 80% to 90% occurring once. This specimen belongs to a study of cytomegalovirus exposure and HLA in healthy donors. Broader study findings: Most CMV-associated TCR beta chains were later found to appear HLA-restricted. When the data were analyzed later, several of the most significant clusters appeared to be linked to common viral pathogens.

The length of the CDR3 is 15 residues. The germline gives CDR1 KGHSH, CDR2 LQKENI. The ends were cut back, 1 base at V and 0 bases at J, with 7 bases in the middle. Specimen: PBMCs. V gene TRBV18 combines with J gene TRBJ1-3; a weak D match, TRBD1 (5 bases). The sequence came from a woman aged 40 to 50 in good health and CMV-seropositive. The CDR3 region has the DNA TGTGCCAGCTCACCACTCGGGGGCTCTGGAAACACCATATATTTT. It translates to CASSPLGGSGNTIYF.